The next 3 T cell receptor beta chains were all read from a single sample in a study of T cells in Graves' hyperthyroidism and ophthalmopathy (dated by TCRdb to between 2017 and 2020). To prepare the library, multiplex PCR was applied. The sequencer was an Illumina HiSeq 2000. Amplification of TCR beta CDR3 regions was carried out from RNA transcripts. A first-round RT-PCR of the TCR CDR3 used the HTBI primer set with the Qiagen OneStep RT-PCR kit. In TCRdb, the public reads were trimmed at Q25 with fastp and aligned with MiXCR, with productive beta chains retained. Rows are combined by CDR3 protein, so each entry shows the most common genes and DNA. This sample gives about 560,000 distinct CDR3 sequences in total; 15% to 20% of them show up just once. Jointly, the top ten make up 18% of the sample. Material for sequencing was blood. These receptor sequences come from a woman between 18 and 30 years old with Graves' hyperthyroidism.

This clonotype was recorded at least ten times. The rearrangement links TRBV2 to TRBJ2-1, with 7 bases matching TRBD1. The CDR3 spans 14 residues. The trim removed 9 bases at V and 9 bases at J, leaving 14 bases unmatched. The germline CDR1 and CDR2 sequences are SNHLY and FYNNEI. The CDR3 sequence is CASTVDLGDSEQFF. CDR3 DNA sequence: TGTGCCAGTACGGTCGACTTAGGGGACAGTGAGCAGTTCTTC.

This clonotype was recorded many times. The chain has TRBV28 and TRBJ2-7, with D tentatively TRBD1 (5 bases). CDR3 length: 13 residues. Germline CDR1 reads MDHEN; CDR2 reads SYDVKM. Deletions cut 8 bases from V and 4 bases from J, with 15 bases between. CDR3 in DNA: TGTGCCAGCCGATTAGGGGCGGAGTACGAGCAGTACTTC. It is translated as CASRLGAEYEQYF.

The chain links TRBV10-1 to TRBJ1-5; 8 nucleotides align to TRBD1. J gave up 0 bases and V 3 bases, and 4 bases lay outside the gene matches. CDR1 and CDR2 (germline): WNHNN, SYGVQD (reference sequence). The CDR3 is 16 amino acids. In DNA, the CDR3 is TGCGCCAGCAGTGACCAAACAGGGGGTAGCAATCAGCCCCAGCATTTT. Amino acid sequence: CASSDQTGGSNQPQHF.